The clone carrying this T cell receptor (beta chain) was picked up a small number of times. One entry per CDR3 protein, called by TCRdb with MiXCR from the RT-PCR reads. Of fewer than 800,000 distinct CDR3 sequences listed, 12% to 15% are singletons. V was pared by 2 bases and J by 1 base, with 8 bases between. This CDR3 has 14 amino acids. What was sequenced was memory CD4+ T cells from blood. The rearrangement joins TRBV12-3 or TRBV12-4 to TRBJ1-1; no reliable D call. This TCR was sampled from a female donor in good health, serving as a healthy control. CDR3 bases: TGTGCCAGCAGTTTATTCCAGACGAACACTGAAGCTTTCTTT. Its protein is CASSLFQTNTEAFF.